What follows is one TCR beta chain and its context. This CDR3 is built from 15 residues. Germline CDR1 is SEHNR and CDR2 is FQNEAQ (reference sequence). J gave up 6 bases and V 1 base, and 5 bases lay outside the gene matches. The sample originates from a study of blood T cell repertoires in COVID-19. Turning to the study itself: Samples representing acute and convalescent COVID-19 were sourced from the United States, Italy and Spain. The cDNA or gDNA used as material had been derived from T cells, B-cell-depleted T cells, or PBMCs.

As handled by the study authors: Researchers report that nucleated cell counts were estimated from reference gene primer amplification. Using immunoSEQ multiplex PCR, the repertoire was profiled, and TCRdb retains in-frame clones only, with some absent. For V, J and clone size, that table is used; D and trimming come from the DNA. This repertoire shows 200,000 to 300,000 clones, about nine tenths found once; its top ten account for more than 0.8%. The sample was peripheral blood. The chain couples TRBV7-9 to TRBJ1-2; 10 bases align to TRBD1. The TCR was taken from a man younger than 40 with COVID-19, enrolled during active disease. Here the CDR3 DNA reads TGTGCCAGCAGCTTAGTTGGGACAGGGGCAAATGGCTACACCTTC. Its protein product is CASSLVGTGANGYTF.